Below are 26 T cell receptor beta chains sequenced from a single sample in a study of blood T cell repertoires in COVID-19 (dated by TCRdb to about 2020). The library relied on the immunoSEQ multiplex PCR assay. TCRdb took over this immuneACCESS table, retaining in-frame rearrangements with V and J assigned. Such tables are incomplete; in checked studies, under half of the missing clones stem from an unresolved V gene, and the remainder is unexplained. In all, the sample holds roughly 140,000 clones, and 85% of those were seen once. 3% of the sample rests with the top ten. The specimen was peripheral blood. The source is a woman in her thirties or forties with active or convalescent COVID-19.

This clone was counted once. The rearrangement uses TRBV5-4 and TRBJ1-5; 9 nucleotides align to TRBD1. Germline CDR1 and CDR2: SGHNT and YYREEE (reference sequence). CDR3 size: 14 residues. V trimming: 4 bases; J trimming: 7 bases; junction bases outside the gene matches: 6. The CDR3 nucleotides read TGTGCCAGCAGCCATGACAGGGGGGGACAGCCCCAGCATTTT. It is translated as CASSHDRGGQPQHF.

V is TRBV28 and J is TRBJ1-1; D might be TRBD1 (6 bases). Trimming took off 7 bases at V and 1 base at J, with 10 bases between the two ends. The CDR3 spans 13 residues. Germline lookup yields CDR1 MDHEN and CDR2 SYDVKM. The CDR3 region is CASTVTGNTEAFF. CDR3 nucleotides: TGTGCCAGCACCGTGACAGGGAACACTGAAGCTTTCTTT.

This clone was recorded only once. This chain connects TRBV5-4 to TRBJ1-2, with a weak D call TRBD1 (6 bases). With 4 bases removed from V and 2 bases from J, the gap between germline ends came to 9 bases. Germline V gene data show CDR1 as SGHNT and CDR2 as YYREEE (reference sequence). This CDR3 region has 13 residues. CDR3 region: CASSATGNYGYTF. The CDR3 DNA reads TGTGCCAGCAGCGCCACAGGGAACTATGGCTACACCTTC.

V gene TRBV28 combines with J gene TRBJ2-1, with a weak D call TRBD2 (5 bases). The CDR3 totals 15 residues. Between the trimmed V and J ends, which lost 7 bases and 1 base, there was a span of 14 bases. Germline CDR1 reads MDHEN; CDR2 reads SYDVKM. The CDR3 sequence: CASNSQRRSYNEQFF. Here the CDR3 DNA reads TGTGCCAGCAACTCGCAGCGGCGATCCTACAATGAGCAGTTCTTC.

The rearrangement uses TRBV7-9 and TRBJ2-7; possibly TRBD2 for D (6 bases). Germline values: CDR1 SEHNR, CDR2 FQNEAQ (reference sequence). The CDR3 runs to 14 residues. Trimming took off 0 bases at V and 2 bases at J, with 8 bases between the two ends. The CDR3 nucleotides read TGTGCCAGCAGCTTAGCAGGAGGGGCCTACGAGCAGTACTTC. It codes for CASSLAGGAYEQYF.

V and J are TRBV11-3 and TRBJ1-1, with 11 bases identical to TRBD1. The CDR3 totals 15 residues. The V gene end was trimmed by 3 bases and the J gene end by 1 base; junction bases not matched to a gene: 1. CDR1 and CDR2 from the germline V gene are SGHNT and YENEEA. CDR3 DNA sequence: TGTGCCAGCAGCTTGGGACAGGGGGAGAACACTGAAGCTTTCTTT. It specifies CASSLGQGENTEAFF. The full variable domain, its missing parts supplied by reference TRBV11-3 and TRBJ1-1, is EAGVVQSPRYKIIEKKQPVAFWCNPISGHNTLYWYLQNLGQGPELLIRYENEEAVDDSQLPKDRFSAERLKGVDSTLKIQPAELGDSAVYLCASSLGQGENTEAFFGQGTRLTVV.

The V call is TRBV27, the J call TRBJ2-7; 7 bases line up with TRBD1. The CDR3 sequence is 15 residues long. V lost 1 base, J lost 2 bases, and 5 bases stayed unmatched. Germline loops: CDR1 MNHEY, CDR2 SMNVEV (reference sequence). The CDR3 sequence is CASSLYRTGPYEQYF. CDR3 nucleotide sequence: TGTGCCAGCAGTTTATATCGGACAGGACCCTACGAGCAGTACTTC.

V usage is TRBV5-4 and J usage is TRBJ1-4; the match to TRBD1 covers 7 bases. V gave up 4 bases and J gave up 7 bases; unmatched junction bases: 10. This CDR3 has 15 residues. The germline CDR1 and CDR2 sequences are SGHNT and YYREEE (reference sequence). CDR3 DNA sequence: TGTGCCAGCAGCCAGTTCAGACAGGGAGGTGAAAAACTGTTTTTT. Protein sequence: CASSQFRQGGEKLFF.

The V gene is TRBV19, the J gene TRBJ1-3; TRBD1 matches at 8 bases. CDR3 length: 14 residues. The ends lost 9 bases at V and 3 bases at J; junction bases unmatched: 7. CDR1 LNHDA and CDR2 SQIVND come from the germline V gene (reference sequence). The CDR3 DNA sequence: TGTGCCAGCGACCAGGGGGCGAATGGAAACACCATATATTTT. Amino acid sequence: CASDQGANGNTIYF.

In its sample, this clone was seen once. CDR3 region: CASRMITGLSYEQYF. The CDR3 nucleotides are TGTGCCAGCAGGATGATAACAGGGTTGTCCTACGAGCAGTACTTC. This rearrangement joins TRBV2 to TRBJ2-7; maybe TRBD1 (6 bases). Trimming removed 6 bases at V and 1 base at J, with 16 bases between. The CDR3 runs 15 residues. Germline V gene data show CDR1 as SNHLY and CDR2 as FYNNEI.

This chain joins TRBV5-6 and TRBJ2-3; TRBD2 is a possible D gene (6 bases). Trimming cost V 7 bases and J 2 bases, with 17 bases left between them. CDR1 and CDR2 (germline): SGHDT, YYEEEE. The CDR3 covers 15 residues. Written as DNA, the CDR3 is TGTGCCAGCCGGATGGCTAGCGATTACACAGATACGCAGTATTTT. Amino acids: CASRMASDYTDTQYF.

Of note for this clone: The junction departs from germline at one end; a sequencing error may be responsible. The chain joins TRBV7-7 to TRBJ1-3, with D perhaps TRBD1 (5 bases). The CDR3 contains 14 residues. The germline V gene encodes CDR1 SSHAT and CDR2 FNYEAQ (reference sequence). CDR3 loop: CASSEAQGGNTIYF. The CDR3 nucleotides read TGTGCTAGCAGCGAGGCCCAGGGTGGAAACACCATATATTTT.

The chain is built from TRBV5-4 and TRBJ2-5; D gene unclear. Germline loops: CDR1 SGHNT, CDR2 YYREEE (reference sequence). CDR3 length: 12 residues. V lost 0 bases and J 9 bases, leaving 9 bases between the germline ends. The CDR3 nucleotides read TGTGCCAGCAGCTTGGACTCTATGGCCCAGTACTTC. This codes for CASSLDSMAQYF.

This chain uses TRBV24-1 with TRBJ1-1; 9 bases fit TRBD1. V lost 0 bases and J lost 8; bases outside the gene matches: 12. The germline V gene has CDR1 KGHDR and CDR2 SFDVKD. The CDR3 runs to 17 residues. The CDR3: CATSDLRGQGLVTEAFF. CDR3 DNA sequence: TGTGCCACCAGTGATTTGCGAGGACAGGGGTTAGTTACAGAAGCTTTCTTT.

This clone was detected once. The rearrangement uses TRBV5-8 and TRBJ1-1; the D gene is possibly TRBD1 (5 bases). This CDR3 has 14 amino acids. The germline V gene encodes CDR1 SGHTS and CDR2 YDEGEE. Trimming shortened V by 1 base and J by 6 bases, and 13 bases separated the two germline ends. This CDR3 is CASSLLGRDSEAFF. As DNA, the CDR3 is TGTGCCAGCAGCTTGCTCGGGCGGGACTCTGAAGCTTTCTTT.

The chain uses TRBV5-1 and TRBJ1-6; TRBD1 matches at 7 bases. After removal of 0 bases from V and 7 bases from J, the junction contained 7 bases not matched to a gene. The length of the CDR3 is 16 residues. Germline V gene sequence: CDR1 SGHRS, CDR2 YFSETQ. In nucleotides, the CDR3 is TGCGCCAGCAGCTTGGAGTGGCAGGGGGGAAATTCACCCCTCCACTTT. Encoded protein: CASSLEWQGGNSPLHF.

The rearrangement uses TRBV10-3 and TRBJ2-7; tentative D call: TRBD1 (6 bases). Germline V CDR1 and CDR2: ENHRY, SYGVKD. V shed 3 bases and J shed 2 bases, with 20 bases lying between them. This CDR3 contains 17 residues. The CDR3 loop is CAISERTESYSPYEQYF. CDR3 bases: TGTGCCATCAGTGAACGGACAGAGTCCTACTCACCCTACGAGCAGTACTTC.

V usage is TRBV7-9 and J usage is TRBJ1-2; 9 positions agree with TRBD1. The V gene end was trimmed by 6 bases and the J gene end by 1 base; junction bases not matched to a gene: 9. The CDR3 extends over 16 amino acids. From germline, CDR1 is SEHNR and CDR2 FQNEAQ (reference sequence). The CDR3 region has the DNA TGTGCCAGCAGTTCCGGGACAGGGCCCCTTAACTATGGCTACACCTTC. Its protein product is CASSSGTGPLNYGYTF.

This clone was detected only once. The gene calls are TRBV28 and TRBJ2-1; 9 bases fit TRBD2. Germline CDR1 is MDHEN and CDR2 is SYDVKM. CDR3 size: 16 residues. V was clipped by 10 bases and J by 1 base; unmatched bases: 11. The CDR3 sequence is CAIHTTLAGSYNEQFF. CDR3 in DNA: TGTGCCATCCATACGACCCTAGCGGGATCCTACAATGAGCAGTTCTTC.

J is TRBJ2-7 and V is TRBV10-3; a weak D match, TRBD1 (5 bases). Germline V lookup: CDR1 ENHRY, CDR2 SYGVKD. The CDR3 extends over 12 amino acids. V was shortened by 5 bases and J by 3 bases, with 8 bases between the two germline ends. CDR3 amino acids: CAISLDIYEQYF. CDR3 nucleotide sequence: TGTGCCATCAGTTTGGACATCTACGAGCAGTACTTC.

The J gene is TRBJ2-3, the V gene TRBV27, with 10 bases fitting TRBD2. There are 14 residues in the CDR3. CDR1 is MNHEY and CDR2 is SMNVEV in the germline V gene (reference sequence). V lost 5 bases and J lost 4; bases outside the gene matches: 3. The CDR3 is CASSPGLAADTQYF. The CDR3 DNA follows: TGTGCCAGCAGTCCCGGACTAGCGGCAGATACGCAGTATTTT.

The J gene is TRBJ1-1, the V gene TRBV29-1; perhaps TRBD1 as D (5 bases). There are 15 residues in the CDR3. Trimming shortened V by 0 bases and J by 5 bases, and 16 bases separated the two germline ends. Germline V gene data show CDR1 as SQVTM and CDR2 as ANQGSEA. The CDR3 reads CSVEDPNGARTEAFF. The DNA for the CDR3 is TGCAGCGTTGAAGATCCGAATGGGGCGCGGACTGAAGCTTTCTTT.

V usage is TRBV6-2 or TRBV6-3 and J usage is TRBJ1-5; 9 bases align to TRBD1. V trimming: 0 bases; J trimming: 0 bases; junction bases outside the gene matches: 15. The CDR3 loop spans 21 amino acids. Germline V lookup: CDR1 MNHEY, CDR2 SVGEGT. CDR3 coding DNA: TGTGCCAGCAGTTACTCGAGACGGACCGGGACAGGGCTATATAGCAATCAGCCCCAGCATTTT. Its translation: CASSYSRRTGTGLYSNQPQHF.

The chain uses TRBV2 and TRBJ2-7, with 9 bases that match TRBD1. J lost 3 bases, V lost 7 bases, and 10 bases had no gene match. This CDR3 is built from 15 residues. Germline CDR1 and CDR2: SNHLY and FYNNEI. In DNA, the CDR3 is TGTGCCAGCACCGGCAGGGGGACAGGGATCTACGAGCAGTACTTC. Its translation is CASTGRGTGIYEQYF.

The V call is TRBV6-5, the J call TRBJ1-4; D ambiguous. Germline CDR1 MNHEY, CDR2 SVGAGI. The V and J ends lost 2 bases and 0 bases respectively, with 7 bases between them. This CDR3 spans 15 amino acids. The CDR3 spells CASSYTRTTNEKLFF. CDR3 DNA: TGTGCCAGCAGTTACACTCGTACAACTAATGAAAAACTGTTTTTT.

The rearrangement joins TRBV6-5 to TRBJ1-2; D remains ambiguous. CDR1 and CDR2 from the germline V gene are MNHEY and SVGAGI. The CDR3 length is 13 residues. Trimming cost V 6 bases and J 7 bases, with 15 bases left between them. The chain's CDR3 is CASSPTGKGGYTF. Here the CDR3 DNA reads TGTGCCAGCAGCCCCACGGGAAAGGGTGGCTACACCTTC.